The 32 T cell receptor beta chains reported below all come from one sample, sequenced in a study of T cells after yellow fever vaccination. TCRdb redid the calling of the 5' RACE reads with MiXCR, one entry per CDR3 protein. The table includes around 320,000 distinct CDR3 sequences, about 10% detected once. Sample: CD4+ T cells sorted from PBMCs, taken 45 days after the yellow fever booster vaccination. The source of these receptors is a man aged 18 to 35 who received the YFV17D yellow fever vaccine.

This clonotype was picked up a small number of times. The chain combines TRBV20-1 with TRBJ1-5; D remains unclear. This CDR3 spans 13 amino acids. Germline CDR1 and CDR2: DFQATT and SNEGSKA (reference sequence). V lost 0 bases, J lost 4 bases, and 7 bases lay in between. The CDR3 reads CSARESLNQPQHF. The CDR3 nucleotides read TGCAGTGCTAGAGAGTCCCTTAATCAGCCCCAGCATTTT.

In this sample, this clonotype turned up many times. The chain employs TRBV5-5 and TRBJ1-6; TRBD1 is a possible D gene (5 bases). Looked up from germline, CDR1 is SGHKS and CDR2 is YYEKEE (reference sequence). This CDR3 is built from 14 residues. The V gene lost 4 bases and the J gene lost 9 bases, with 14 bases spanning the gap. CDR3 bases: TGTGCCAGCAGCCCCGGCGGGGCCGTTTCACCCCTCCACTTT. Its translation is CASSPGGAVSPLHF.

The rearrangement joins TRBV7-2 to TRBJ2-5; TRBD2 matches at 11 bases. V lost 5 bases to trimming and J lost 2 bases; unmatched junction nucleotides: 7. The germline gives CDR1 SGHTA, CDR2 FQGNSA. The CDR3 length is 16 residues. CDR3 in DNA: TGTGCCAGCAGCCGTACTAGCGGGGGAACTCAAGAGACCCAGTACTTC. Encoded protein: CASSRTSGGTQETQYF.

This clonotype has just a few counts. The genes are TRBV28 and TRBJ2-5, with 8 nucleotides matching TRBD2. V dropped 5 bases and J dropped 4; count of bases not matched to a gene: 9. Germline CDR1 reads MDHEN; CDR2 reads SYDVKM. The CDR3 sequence is 15 residues long. The CDR3 reads CASSPGDRGGETQYF. CDR3 bases: TGTGCCAGCAGTCCAGGGGATCGGGGGGGAGAGACCCAGTACTTC.

The chain carries TRBV4-2 and TRBJ1-3; 10 bases align to TRBD1. The J segment lost 0 bases and the V segment lost 4 bases, leaving 6 bases of the junction unmatched. Germline V gene lookup returns CDR1 LGHNA and CDR2 YNFKEQ. The CDR3 length is 17 residues. The CDR3 region has the DNA TGTGCCAGCAGCCCAGGACAGGGGGGAGGCTCTGGAAACACCATATATTTT. The encoded protein is CASSPGQGGGSGNTIYF.

This clonotype was seen only a few times. The rearrangement links TRBV6-5 to TRBJ1-1; D possibly corresponds to TRBD1 (6 bases). Germline-derived CDR1 and CDR2 are MNHEY and SVGAGI. This CDR3 has 15 residues. Deletions cut 5 bases from V and 3 bases from J, with 16 bases between. CDR3: CASSRKYRDDTEAFF. The CDR3 DNA follows: TGTGCCAGCAGTAGGAAGTACAGGGACGACACTGAAGCTTTCTTT.

This clonotype came up a few times. The chain joins TRBV3-1 to TRBJ1-1; D not resolved. With 4 bases removed from V and 5 bases from J, the gap between germline ends came to 17 bases. CDR1 LGHDT and CDR2 YNNKEL come from the germline V gene (reference sequence). This CDR3 is built from 15 residues. The CDR3, as DNA: TGTGCCAGCAGCCCCCGGGAGGGAGGAGGAACTGAAGCTTTCTTT. It is translated as CASSPREGGGTEAFF.

The sample holds a few counts of this clonotype. J is TRBJ2-7 and V is TRBV28, with 7 nucleotides matching TRBD1. Looked up from germline, CDR1 is MDHEN and CDR2 is SYDVKM. V dropped 6 bases and J dropped 2; count of bases not matched to a gene: 4. This CDR3 has 13 amino acids. The DNA for the CDR3 is TGTGCCAGCAGGGGGGACAGCCCCTACGAGCAGTACGTC. Encoded protein: CASRGDSPYEQYV.

The chain is built from TRBV20-1 and TRBJ2-5; 7 nucleotides agree with TRBD2. Germline V gene lookup returns CDR1 DFQATT and CDR2 SNEGSKA (reference sequence). Trimming cost V 7 bases and J 5 bases; bases outside gene matches: 7. The CDR3 consists of 12 residues. The chain's CDR3 is CSVKGGLETQYF. CDR3 DNA sequence: TGCAGTGTAAAGGGAGGGTTGGAGACCCAGTACTTC.

This clonotype was seen at least ten times. The chain combines TRBV6-2 or TRBV6-3 with TRBJ2-1; 13 bases agree with TRBD2. Trimming took 5 bases from V and 7 from J; bases not matched to a gene: 5. Looked up from germline, CDR1 is MNHEY and CDR2 is SVGEGT. There are 15 residues in the CDR3. CDR3 region: CASSRLAGGRNEQFF. As DNA, the CDR3 is TGTGCCAGCAGTCGACTAGCGGGGGGTAGGAATGAGCAGTTCTTC.

CDR3 residues: CASSFSIVQETQYF. The CDR3, as DNA: TGTGCCAGCAGCTTTTCGATCGTTCAAGAGACCCAGTACTTC. The V gene is TRBV11-2, the J gene TRBJ2-5; no definite D call. The CDR3 sequence is 14 residues long. The V gene's germline CDR1 is SGHAT and CDR2 FQNNGV. V shed 3 bases and J shed 2 bases, with 10 bases lying between them.

This clonotype came up a few times. The genes are TRBV7-8 and TRBJ1-4, with D possibly TRBD1 on 6 matching bases. CDR1 and CDR2 from the germline V gene are SGHVS and FQNEAQ. The CDR3 spans 15 residues. V was clipped by 1 base and J by 8 bases, with 14 bases between them. The CDR3 DNA sequence: TGTGCCAGCAGCTTAGGGGGGCGAGGTCGAGAAAAACTGTTTTTT. It yields the protein CASSLGGRGREKLFF.

The chain uses TRBV7-2 and TRBJ2-5; D is unclear. This CDR3 has 15 residues. Trimming removed 2 bases from V and 1 base from J, with 11 bases in between. Germline assignment: CDR1 SGHTA and CDR2 FQGNSA. The CDR3 DNA follows: TGTGCCAGCAGCTTACTTGGGGTTGTCCAAGAGACCCAGTACTTC. It encodes CASSLLGVVQETQYF.

The rearrangement links TRBV6-6 to TRBJ1-6; D not certain. The germline CDR1 and CDR2 sequences are MNHNY and SVGAGI (reference sequence). The CDR3 length is 14 residues. The ends were cut back, 0 bases at V and 8 bases at J, with 8 bases in the middle. The CDR3 coding sequence is TGTGCCAGCAGTTACTCCTGGTCAGATTCACCCCTCCACTTT. Residues: CASSYSWSDSPLHF.

V usage is TRBV7-2 and J usage is TRBJ2-4; D unclear. Per the germline V gene, CDR1 is SGHTA and CDR2 is FQGNSA. The V and J ends lost 5 bases and 0 bases respectively, with 23 bases between them. The CDR3 runs to 19 residues. The CDR3 protein is CASSAPRSADALAKNIQYF. The CDR3 DNA reads TGTGCCAGCAGCGCCCCGAGATCGGCGGACGCGCTAGCCAAAAACATTCAGTACTTC.

The chain couples TRBV18 to TRBJ2-3; D is possibly TRBD2 (5 bases). Trimming stripped 3 bases from V and 4 bases from J, with 8 bases between. Germline assignment: CDR1 KGHSH and CDR2 LQKENI. The CDR3 length is 13 residues. The CDR3 is CASSPLEADTQYF. CDR3 DNA: TGTGCCAGCTCACCCTTGGAGGCAGATACGCAGTATTTT.

The chain recombines TRBV4-3 with TRBJ2-2; unclear D gene. CDR3 length equals 14 residues. From germline, CDR1 is LGHNA and CDR2 YSLEER. V lost 2 bases, J lost 6 bases, and 10 bases lay in between. In DNA, the CDR3 is TGCGCCAGCAGCCAACGAGTGGGCGCCGGGGAGCTGTTTTTT. Translation gives CASSQRVGAGELFF.

This clonotype came up a few times. V usage is TRBV6-6 and J usage is TRBJ1-2; D gene ambiguous. Trimming removed 2 bases from V and 4 bases from J, with 11 bases in between. The V gene's germline CDR1 is MNHNY and CDR2 SVGAGI (reference sequence). CDR3 length: 14 amino acids. CDR3 in DNA: TGTGCCAGCAGTTACCGGGGAGACCCCTATGGCTACACCTTC. Translating gives CASSYRGDPYGYTF.

The chain is built from TRBV5-1 and TRBJ2-3; 9 bases agree with TRBD1. The CDR3 consists of 15 residues. The germline gives CDR1 SGHRS, CDR2 YFSETQ. Trimming removed 4 bases from V and 5 bases from J; junction bases left unmatched: 8. The CDR3 protein is CASSLTTGGEDTQYF. The DNA for the CDR3 is TGCGCCAGCAGCCTTACGACAGGGGGGGAAGATACGCAGTATTTT. Full variable domain (remainder filled in from reference TRBV5-1 and TRBJ2-3): KAGVTQTPRYLIKTRGQQVTLSCSPISGHRSVSWYQQTPGQGLQFLFEYFSETQRNKGNFPGRFSGRQFSNSRSEMNVSTLELGDSALYLCASSLTTGGEDTQYFGPGTRLTVL.

This clonotype was observed at least ten times. The V call is TRBV11-2, the J call TRBJ1-6; weak D call: TRBD1 (5 bases). The CDR3 is 15 residues long. V was shortened by 4 bases and J by 7 bases, with 14 bases between the two germline ends. Germline CDR1 reads SGHAT; CDR2 reads FQNNGV. The DNA for the CDR3 is TGTGCCAGCAGCTCACTTCAGGGCCTAAATTCACCCCTCCACTTT. Translation gives CASSSLQGLNSPLHF.

This clonotype has just a few counts. The chain joins TRBV20-1 to TRBJ2-1; tentatively, D is TRBD2 (7 bases). Trimming cost V 3 bases and J 0 bases, with 15 bases left between them. The CDR3 covers 16 residues. The germline V gene encodes CDR1 DFQATT and CDR2 SNEGSKA (reference sequence). CDR3 nucleotides: TGCAGTGCTAGGTGGCTAGCGGACAGCTCCTACAATGAGCAGTTCTTC. Its translation is CSARWLADSSYNEQFF.

The V call is TRBV5-1, the J call TRBJ2-3, with 8 bases lining up with TRBD1. CDR3 size: 15 residues. J gave up 3 bases and V 4 bases, and 7 bases lay outside the gene matches. CDR1 and CDR2 (germline): SGHRS, YFSETQ. DNA for the CDR3: TGCGCCAGCAGCCCCCAGGACAGGGCGACAGATACGCAGTATTTT. Translation gives CASSPQDRATDTQYF.

In this sample, this clonotype turned up many times. The V and J genes are TRBV4-1 and TRBJ2-7, with unresolved D. V was trimmed by 6 bases and J by 1 base, leaving 13 bases between them. The germline V gene encodes CDR1 MGHRA and CDR2 YSYEKL. The CDR3 has 14 amino acids. The CDR3 here is CASRGLGESYEQYF. CDR3 nucleotides: TGCGCCAGCAGGGGGTTGGGTGAATCCTACGAGCAGTACTTC.

This clonotype showed up many times. The chain links TRBV3-1 to TRBJ2-6, with no clear D. CDR1 is LGHDT and CDR2 is YNNKEL in the germline V gene (reference sequence). The CDR3 extends over 14 amino acids. V was trimmed by 1 base and J by 4 bases, leaving 5 bases between them. This chain's CDR3 is CASSQAAGANVLTF. The CDR3 bases are TGTGCCAGCAGCCAAGCTGCCGGGGCCAACGTCCTGACTTTC.

The sample holds a few counts of this clonotype. V gene TRBV2 combines with J gene TRBJ1-1, with D maybe TRBD1 (6 bases). Germline V gives CDR1 SNHLY, CDR2 FYNNEI. Trimming took 7 bases from V and 4 from J, leaving 13 bases between them. The length of the CDR3 is 13 residues. In nucleotides, the CDR3 is TGTGCCAGCACGGGGGGCGCGGGCACTGAAGCTTTCTTT. Residues: CASTGGAGTEAFF.

The CDR3 is CASLTAGKDTQYF. CDR3 DNA: TGTGCCAGCCTAACGGCAGGAAAAGATACGCAGTATTTT. The chain links TRBV6-5 to TRBJ2-3; D not certain. Trimming left V 8 bases short and J 5 bases short, with 14 bases between. The germline V gene encodes CDR1 MNHEY and CDR2 SVGAGI. This CDR3 contains 13 residues.

The gene calls are TRBV4-3 and TRBJ1-2; D call uncertain. The germline V and J ends were trimmed by 0 bases and 2 bases, with 10 bases remaining between them. CDR1 and CDR2 (germline): LGHNA, YSLEER. This CDR3 is 15 amino acids long. CDR3 DNA sequence: TGCGCCAGCAGCCAAGATGCGCACTCGAACTATGGCTACACCTTC. This translates into CASSQDAHSNYGYTF.

This chain uses TRBV7-6 with TRBJ2-5; 16 nucleotides align to TRBD2. CDR1 is SGHVS, CDR2 FNYEAQ, per germline. The ends lost 4 bases at V and 0 bases at J; junction bases unmatched: 8. The CDR3 has 19 amino acids. The DNA for the CDR3 is TGTGCCAGCAGCTCACCGGGACTAGCGGGGGGGCTTGACCAAGAGACCCAGTACTTC. Translation gives CASSSPGLAGGLDQETQYF.

The CDR3 nucleotides are TGCAGTGCTAGGGGGGGGACAGGGGTCGGTGAAGCTTTCTTT. Its protein is CSARGGTGVGEAFF. The V and J genes are TRBV20-1 and TRBJ1-1, with TRBD1 identical over 10 bases. In germline, CDR1 is DFQATT, CDR2 SNEGSKA (reference sequence). The J segment lost 7 bases and the V segment lost 3 bases, leaving 8 bases of the junction unmatched. There are 14 residues in the CDR3.

This clonotype was seen a handful of times. V usage is TRBV12-5 and J usage is TRBJ1-5; D may be TRBD1 (5 bases). The CDR3 has 16 amino acids. Germline lookup yields CDR1 LGHNT and CDR2 FRNRAP. V lost 0 bases, J lost 6 bases, and 15 bases lay in between. The CDR3 DNA reads as TGTGCTAGTGGTTTGGTGATCGGGGGGGAGGCTCAGCCCCAGCATTTT. This translates into CASGLVIGGEAQPQHF.

V gene TRBV4-1 combines with J gene TRBJ1-5; a possible D gene is TRBD1 (6 bases). The germline V gene has CDR1 MGHRA and CDR2 YSYEKL. The CDR3 is 14 amino acids. V shed 3 bases and J shed 1 base, with 7 bases lying between them. For the CDR3, the DNA is TGCGCCAGCAGCCACACAGGGAGCAATCAGCCCCAGCATTTT. Protein: CASSHTGSNQPQHF.

This chain links TRBV7-2 with TRBJ2-3; D is tentatively TRBD1 or TRBD2 (7 bases each). Germline V gene sequence: CDR1 SGHTA, CDR2 FQGNSA. The ends were cut back, 5 bases at V and 4 bases at J, with 16 bases in the middle. CDR3 length: 15 residues. CDR3 nucleotides: TGTGCCAGCAGCCCAGGGGGGGGGAGGTCAGATACGCAGTATTTT. The encoded protein is CASSPGGGRSDTQYF.